These 18 T cell receptor beta chains were sequenced from one sample in a study of neurological immune-mediated disorders. TCRdb passed the 5' RACE reads through MiXCR, listing each CDR3 protein once. The table has 100,000 or so distinct CDR3 sequences, around 3.3% seen once; the top ten hold roughly 6%. Sequencing used PBMCs. All receptors derive from a woman aged 18-35 years with multiple sclerosis.

Many counts were recorded for this clonotype. V is TRBV20-1 and J is TRBJ1-2; possibly TRBD1 for D (5 bases). The germline V and J ends were trimmed by 3 bases and 6 bases, with 11 bases remaining between them. This CDR3 comprises 12 residues. In germline, CDR1 is DFQATT, CDR2 SNEGSKA (reference sequence). In DNA form, the CDR3 reads TGCAGTGCTAGCCCCCAGGGTGATGGCTACACCTTC. Its translation is CSASPQGDGYTF.

This clonotype was counted many times. The chain is built from TRBV28 and TRBJ2-1; the D is unclear. CDR3 length: 11 amino acids. Germline V gene lookup returns CDR1 MDHEN and CDR2 SYDVKM. V gave up 5 bases and J gave up 10 bases, with 9 bases separating them. CDR3 nucleotide sequence: TGTGCCAGCAGTGCCGTCAACGAGCAGTTCTTC. Translated, it gives CASSAVNEQFF.

This clonotype was counted at least ten times. The chain employs TRBV5-1 and TRBJ2-3; TRBD1 matches 7 bases. Germline loops: CDR1 SGHRS, CDR2 YFSETQ. The CDR3 is made up of 15 amino acids. Trimming at V came to 0 bases and at J to 2 bases, leaving 3 bases not matched to a gene. This CDR3 reads CASSLADRSTDTQYF. The DNA for the CDR3 is TGCGCCAGCAGCTTGGCGGACAGGTCCACAGATACGCAGTATTTT.

This clonotype was recorded many times. The rearrangement uses TRBV11-3 and TRBJ2-3, with D perhaps TRBD1 (5 bases). Trimming removed 1 base at V and 6 bases at J, with 11 bases between. CDR3 length: 14 residues. Germline V lookup: CDR1 SGHNT, CDR2 YENEEA. CDR3: CASSLGTPGDTQYF. CDR3 coding DNA: TGTGCCAGCAGCTTAGGGACCCCAGGGGATACGCAGTATTTT.

This clonotype showed up many times. The J gene is TRBJ2-7, the V gene TRBV6-2 or TRBV6-3; possibly TRBD1 for D (5 bases). The CDR3 extends over 13 amino acids. V lost 4 bases to trimming and J lost 5 bases, with 12 bases between them. The germline V gene encodes CDR1 MNHEY and CDR2 SVGEGT. CDR3 bases: TGTGCCAGCAGTTTATCAGGGATCCACGAGCAGTACTTC. It specifies CASSLSGIHEQYF.

The V gene is TRBV11-2, the J gene TRBJ1-1, with 9 positions matching TRBD1. The germline CDR1 and CDR2 sequences are SGHAT and FQNNGV. The CDR3 runs 14 residues. The ends lost 5 bases at V and 5 bases at J; junction bases unmatched: 6. CDR3 amino acids: CASSPTGGGTEAFF. The CDR3, as DNA: TGTGCCAGCAGCCCGACAGGGGGGGGGACTGAAGCTTTCTTT.

There are many counts of this clonotype. The chain joins TRBV5-6 to TRBJ2-7, with a tentative D call TRBD1 (5 bases). The germline CDR1 and CDR2 sequences are SGHDT and YYEEEE. The V gene lost 4 bases and the J gene lost 7 bases, with 9 bases spanning the gap. The CDR3 contains 11 residues. DNA for the CDR3: TGTGCCAGCAGCCGAAGGGGAGAGCAGTACTTC. This codes for CASSRRGEQYF. Drawing the rest from reference TRBV5-6 and TRBJ2-7, the complete variable domain is DAGVTQSPTHLIKTRGQQVTLRCSPKSGHDTVSWYQQALGQGPQFIFQYYEEEERQRGNFPDRFSGHQFPNYSSELNVNALLLGDSALYLCASSRRGEQYFGPGTRLTVT.

This clonotype was counted a single time. A much larger clone differs by one base, so this may be a read error. V and J are TRBV5-1 and TRBJ2-1, with 9 bases that match TRBD2. The DNA end lines up better with TRBJ2-7; the J call may be wrong. The CDR3 has 15 amino acids. CDR1 SGHRS and CDR2 YFSETQ come from the germline V gene. CDR3 region: CASSFLAGEYNEQYF. For the CDR3, the DNA is TGCGCCAGCAGTTTTTTAGCGGGAGAGTACAATGAGCAGTACTTC.

This clonotype occurred many times. This chain connects TRBV10-3 to TRBJ2-1; unclear D gene. The CDR3 runs to 15 residues. Germline loops: CDR1 ENHRY, CDR2 SYGVKD. V was trimmed by 4 bases and J by 2 bases, leaving 12 bases between them. CDR3 in amino acids: CAISGIYGTYNEQFF. The DNA for the CDR3 is TGTGCCATCAGTGGGATTTACGGCACCTACAATGAGCAGTTCTTC.

This clonotype was seen many times. The chain is built from TRBV7-2 and TRBJ2-7; 8 nucleotides agree with TRBD2. The CDR3 totals 15 residues. Germline-derived CDR1 and CDR2 are SGHTA and FQGNSA. V lost 5 bases to trimming and J lost 1 base; unmatched junction nucleotides: 7. CDR3 protein: CASSPQSGGSYEQYF. DNA of the CDR3: TGTGCCAGCAGCCCCCAGTCGGGGGGGTCCTACGAGCAGTACTTC.

This clonotype was detected ten times or more. The V and J genes are TRBV7-2 and TRBJ2-3; D is ambiguous. The CDR3 has 15 residues. Germline V gene data show CDR1 as SGHTA and CDR2 as FQGNSA. Trimming stripped 5 bases from V and 2 bases from J, with 14 bases between. The CDR3 is CASSLSLTVTDTQYF. CDR3 DNA sequence: TGTGCCAGCAGCCTAAGCCTGACCGTCACAGATACGCAGTATTTT.

This clonotype has at least ten counts. V and J are TRBV5-1 and TRBJ2-7; 7 bases fit TRBD1. This CDR3 spans 15 amino acids. The ends lost 0 bases at V and 3 bases at J; junction bases unmatched: 6. Per germline, CDR1 SGHRS and CDR2 YFSETQ. This CDR3 reads CASSLGAGTVYEQYF. CDR3 nucleotide sequence: TGCGCCAGCAGCTTGGGGGCCGGGACAGTCTACGAGCAGTACTTC.

A few counts support this clonotype. The rearrangement uses TRBV11-2 and TRBJ1-2; D perhaps matches TRBD1 (5 bases). Trimming stripped 0 bases from V and 4 bases from J, with 12 bases between. The CDR3 consists of 15 residues. Germline-derived CDR1 and CDR2 are SGHAT and FQNNGV. The CDR3 coding sequence is TGTGCCAGCAGCTTAGATAGCAGGGCGCCCTATGGCTACACCTTC. It encodes CASSLDSRAPYGYTF.

In its sample, this clonotype was seen many times. The J gene is TRBJ2-1, the V gene TRBV15; 7 nucleotides align to TRBD1. Germline loops: CDR1 LNHNV, CDR2 YYDKDF (reference sequence). This CDR3 contains 16 residues. The V gene end was trimmed by 4 bases and the J gene end by 4 bases; junction bases not matched to a gene: 10. The CDR3 DNA reads as TGTGCCACCAGCACCGCTCGGGACAGCGGATACAATGAGCAGTTCTTC. Protein sequence: CATSTARDSGYNEQFF.

This clonotype was observed many times. The chain joins TRBV4-2 to TRBJ2-3; TRBD2 might be the D (6 bases). V was shortened by 2 bases and J by 2 bases, with 14 bases between the two germline ends. Per germline, CDR1 LGHNA and CDR2 YNFKEQ. The CDR3 extends over 16 amino acids. CDR3 protein: CASSQRGLQSTDTQYF. The CDR3 bases are TGTGCCAGCAGCCAAAGGGGACTGCAATCCACAGATACGCAGTATTTT.

This clonotype showed up many times. This rearrangement joins TRBV25-1 to TRBJ2-7; TRBD1 might be the D (5 bases). V gave up 5 bases and J gave up 1 base, with 12 bases separating them. Germline lookup yields CDR1 MGHDK and CDR2 SYGVNS. This CDR3 is 14 amino acids long. In nucleotides, the CDR3 is TGTGCCAGCAGTCAAGCAGGGATGTCCTACGAGCAGTACTTC. It is translated as CASSQAGMSYEQYF.

The table lists this clonotype with many counts. The chain carries TRBV7-7 and TRBJ2-5; D is possibly TRBD2 (5 bases). Germline loops: CDR1 SSHAT, CDR2 FNYEAQ (reference sequence). Trimming shortened V by 4 bases and J by 5 bases, and 14 bases separated the two germline ends. The CDR3 runs to 14 residues. CDR3 protein: CASSSNLAGETQYF. The CDR3 DNA reads TGTGCCAGCAGCTCTAATCTAGCTGGGGAGACCCAGTACTTC.

This clonotype was counted at least ten times. The rearrangement joins TRBV9 to TRBJ2-1; TRBD2 agrees at 8 bases. CDR3 length: 15 residues. The V gene end was trimmed by 6 bases and the J gene end by 6 bases; junction bases not matched to a gene: 11. The germline gives CDR1 SGDLS, CDR2 YYNGEE. CDR3 in DNA: TGTGCCAGCACCTCGGGGGGGGGTGGAAGCAATGAGCAGTTCTTC. Translated, it gives CASTSGGGGSNEQFF.